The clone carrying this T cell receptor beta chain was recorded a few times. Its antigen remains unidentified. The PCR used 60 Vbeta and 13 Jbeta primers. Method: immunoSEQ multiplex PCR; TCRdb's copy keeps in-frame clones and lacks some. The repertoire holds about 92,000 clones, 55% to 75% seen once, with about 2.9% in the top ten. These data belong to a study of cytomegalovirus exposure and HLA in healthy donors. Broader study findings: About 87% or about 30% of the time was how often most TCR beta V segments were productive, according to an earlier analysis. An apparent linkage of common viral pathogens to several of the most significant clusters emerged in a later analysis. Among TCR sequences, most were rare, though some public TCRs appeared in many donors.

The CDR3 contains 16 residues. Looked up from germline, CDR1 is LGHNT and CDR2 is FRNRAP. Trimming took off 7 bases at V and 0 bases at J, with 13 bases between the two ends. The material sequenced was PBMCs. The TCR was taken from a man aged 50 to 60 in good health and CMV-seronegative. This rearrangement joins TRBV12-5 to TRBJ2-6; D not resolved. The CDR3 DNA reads TGTGCTAGTGCCTCGCCGGGTGACTCTGGGGCCAACGTCCTGACTTTC. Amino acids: CASASPGDSGANVLTF.